Listed below are T cell receptor beta chains from one sample, sequenced in a study of cytomegalovirus exposure and HLA in healthy donors. Using immunoSEQ multiplex PCR, the repertoire was profiled, and TCRdb retains in-frame clones only, with some absent. This table holds around 78,000 clones, less than 75% found once. Sequenced input: PBMCs. These receptors all stem from a man aged 25 to 40 in good health and CMV-seropositive. CDR3s include the opening cysteine and the closing phenylalanine or tryptophan. A D gene is named only where the DNA matches it firmly. Clone sizes are given selectively: once, few, many, or a class where the clone is expanded.

TRBD1 TRBJ1-2 few TRBV28 CASSSASGTGRGGYTF TGTGCCAGCAGTTCCGCCTCCGGGACAGGGAGAGGGGGCTACACCTTC
TRBD1 TRBJ2-1 few TRBV10-3 CAISEDREPYNEQFF TGTGCCATCAGTGAAGACAGGGAACCCTACAATGAGCAGTTCTTC
NA TRBJ2-7 NA TRBV5-4 CASSLRTGDYEQYF TGTGCCAGCAGCTTAAGGACCGGGGACTACGAGCAGTACTTC
NA TRBJ2-3 few TRBV30 CAWSLRVPDTQYF TGTGCCTGGAGTCTCAGGGTTCCAGATACGCAGTATTTT
NA TRBJ1-5 NA TRBV15 CATSRDTYQPQHF TGTGCCACCAGCAGGGACACCTATCAGCCCCAGCATTTT
NA TRBJ2-6 NA TRBV11-3 CASSLWGGPSGANVLTF TGTGCCAGCAGCTTATGGGGAGGCCCCTCTGGGGCCAACGTCCTGACTTTC
NA TRBJ1-2 NA TRBV7-9 CASSLDSRGGYTF TGTGCCAGCAGCTTAGACTCACGGGGAGGCTACACCTTC
TRBD1 TRBJ2-7 NA TRBV5-1 CASSLAPRGQGSGYEQYF TGCGCCAGCAGCTTAGCCCCTCGGGGACAGGGGTCGGGATACGAGCAGTACTTC
NA TRBJ1-2 NA TRBV6-5 CASSYSGSVNYGYTF TGTGCCAGCAGTTACTCTGGTAGCGTTAACTATGGCTACACCTTC
TRBD2 TRBJ2-2 NA TRBV4-1 CASSQDTSGSNTGELFF TGCGCCAGCAGCCAAGATACAAGCGGGAGTAACACCGGGGAGCTGTTTTTT
NA TRBJ2-1 few TRBV10-3 CAIGLAIDEQFF TGTGCCATCGGGCTAGCTATCGATGAGCAGTTCTTC
NA TRBJ1-1 NA TRBV5-1 CASSPRGGFTEAFF TGCGCCAGCAGCCCTCGGGGGGGGTTCACTGAAGCTTTCTTT
TRBD1 TRBJ1-2 few TRBV5-5 CASSPETGSLRGYTF TGTGCCAGCAGCCCTGAGACAGGGTCCTTGAGAGGCTACACCTTC
TRBD2 TRBJ2-3 NA TRBV7-3 CASSPVGGISDTQYF TGTGCCAGCAGCCCCGTCGGGGGGATCTCAGATACGCAGTATTTT
NA TRBJ1-3 few TRBV5-5 CASSFLGAGGNTIYF TGTGCCAGCAGCTTTTTGGGGGCTGGAGGAAACACCATATATTTT
TRBD1 TRBJ1-4 NA TRBV28 CASRPARTGGREKLFF TGTGCCAGCAGACCCGCCCGGACAGGGGGAAGGGAAAAACTGTTTTTT
TRBD1 TRBJ2-7 NA TRBV4-1 CASSLGTVGYEQYF TGCGCCAGCAGCCTCGGGACAGTGGGATACGAGCAGTACTTC
TRBD1 TRBJ2-5 few TRBV9 CASSEGTGGGTQYF TGTGCCAGCAGCGAAGGGACAGGGGGGGGGACCCAGTACTTC
TRBD2 TRBJ2-2 NA TRBV10-3 CAISGGGDATGELFF TGTGCCATCAGTGGGGGAGGGGATGCTACCGGGGAGCTGTTTTTT
TRBD2 TRBJ2-5 NA TRBV15 CATSGRGGGETQYF TGTGCCACCAGCGGGCGGGGGGGCGGGGAGACCCAGTACTTC
NA TRBJ2-3 NA TRBV7-3 CASSSYGLETDTQYF TGTGCCAGCAGCTCCTACGGGTTGGAAACAGATACGCAGTATTTT
NA TRBJ2-1 once TRBV7-6 CASSLGWGREQFF TGTGCCAGCAGCTTAGGATGGGGCCGCGAGCAGTTCTTC
TRBD2 TRBJ2-5 NA TRBV7-6 CASSSRLAGGETQYF TGTGCCAGCAGCTCCCGACTAGCGGGAGGGGAGACCCAGTACTTC
NA TRBJ1-3 NA TRBV6-5 CASSYSRASGNTIYF TGTGCCAGCAGTTACTCGAGGGCGTCTGGAAACACCATATATTTT
NA TRBJ1-1 NA TRBV27 CASSLSWGPVAEAFF TGTGCCAGCAGTTTATCGTGGGGCCCGGTGGCTGAAGCTTTCTTT
NA TRBJ2-5 once TRBV7-9 CASTPPGQDSTSQYF TGTGCCAGCACCCCTCCCGGTCAGGACTCGACTTCCCAGTACTTC
NA TRBJ1-5 few TRBV5-3 CARSLVGDYGQPQHF TGTGCCAGAAGCTTGGTAGGGGATTACGGTCAGCCCCAGCATTTT
TRBD1 TRBJ2-3 few TRBV5-1 CASSSTGVVTDTQYF TGCGCCAGCAGCTCGACAGGGGTCGTGACAGATACGCAGTATTTT
NA TRBJ1-1 once TRBV7-3 CASSRLWNTEAFF TGTGCCAGCAGCCGCCTATGGAACACTGAAGCTTTCTTT
NA TRBJ1-1 once TRBV7-2 CASSLGSRGKTEAFF TGTGCCAGCAGCTTAGGATCTCGGGGGAAGACTGAAGCTTTCTTT
TRBD2 TRBJ2-7 few TRBV5-1 CASSQTSGSYEQYF TGCGCCAGCAGCCAGACTAGCGGCTCCTACGAGCAGTACTTC
TRBD2 TRBJ2-3 few TRBV29-1 CSVAISGSSDTQYF TGCAGCGTGGCAATTAGCGGGAGTTCAGATACGCAGTATTTT
NA TRBJ2-5 few TRBV11-2 CASSLRGTAEETQYF TGTGCCAGCAGCTTACGCGGAACCGCTGAAGAGACCCAGTACTTC
NA TRBJ2-7 NA TRBV28 CASRRGRSGYEQYF TGTGCCAGCAGAAGGGGGCGAAGCGGGTACGAGCAGTACTTC
NA TRBJ2-1 few TRBV4-3 CASSQDIGAEQFF TGCGCCAGCAGCCAAGACATAGGAGCTGAGCAGTTCTTC
NA TRBJ1-2 NA TRBV7-9 CASSPGGSGDGYTF TGTGCCAGCAGCCCGGGCGGCAGCGGCGATGGCTACACCTTC
NA TRBJ2-3 few TRBV5-5 CASTAAGPFGAGGTDTQYF TGTGCCAGCACGGCCGCTGGTCCTTTTGGGGCTGGGGGCACAGATACGCAGTATTTT
NA TRBJ2-1 NA TRBV4-3 CASSQDHPPGNEQFF TGCGCCAGCAGCCAAGATCACCCCCCCGGGAATGAGCAGTTCTTC